This TCR beta chain was found in a study of radiotherapy plus CTLA-4 blockade in lung cancer. The method was immunoSEQ multiplex PCR; TCRdb's version includes in-frame clones alone and lacks a portion of them. The sample holds roughly 42,000 clones, 50% to 70% seen once. Germline values: CDR1 LGHNA, CDR2 YSLEER. Trimming took 2 bases from V and 2 from J, leaving 10 bases between them. The CDR3 extends over 16 amino acids. This clone was detected a few times. The sequence was obtained from a human donor with non-small cell lung cancer who had a partial response to radiotherapy plus ipilimumab. The sequencing used peripheral blood, collected from a patient treated with radiotherapy plus ipilimumab. V and J are TRBV4-3 and TRBJ2-6, with D maybe TRBD1 (6 bases). The CDR3 DNA sequence: TGCGCCAGCAGCCAACTGCAGGGGACTGGGGCCAACGTCCTGACTTTC. Encoded protein: CASSQLQGTGANVLTF.